This T cell receptor (beta chain) was sequenced in a study of T-cell reconstitution after alpha-beta-depleted transplantation in children. Germline-derived CDR1 and CDR2 are MNHEY and SVGEGT. The CDR3 has 14 residues. The V segment lost 2 bases and the J segment 6 bases; nucleotides outside the gene matches: 7. The TCRbeta library was prepared with unique molecular identifiers. Each CDR3 protein is one row after TCRdb ran MiXCR on the PCR reads. Here the sample spans about half a million distinct CDR3 sequences, roughly an eighth being singletons. V and J are TRBV6-2 or TRBV6-3 and TRBJ2-7, with 7 bases aligning to TRBD2. This sequence was found in a human donor who donated a stem cell graft to a child with combined immunodeficiency. The sequencing used PBMCs from the stem cell graft donor, collected from the stem cell graft. The chain's CDR3 is CASSYGAGPGEQYF. DNA of the CDR3: TGTGCCAGCAGTTACGGAGCGGGGCCAGGCGAGCAGTACTTC.